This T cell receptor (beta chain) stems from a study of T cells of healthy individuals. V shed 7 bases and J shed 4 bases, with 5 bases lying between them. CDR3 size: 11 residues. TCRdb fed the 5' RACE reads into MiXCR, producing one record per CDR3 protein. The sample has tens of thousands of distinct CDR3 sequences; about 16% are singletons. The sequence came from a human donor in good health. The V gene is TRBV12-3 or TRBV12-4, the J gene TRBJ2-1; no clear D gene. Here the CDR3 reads CASTIYNEQFF. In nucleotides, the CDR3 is TGTGCCAGCACTATATACAATGAGCAGTTCTTC.